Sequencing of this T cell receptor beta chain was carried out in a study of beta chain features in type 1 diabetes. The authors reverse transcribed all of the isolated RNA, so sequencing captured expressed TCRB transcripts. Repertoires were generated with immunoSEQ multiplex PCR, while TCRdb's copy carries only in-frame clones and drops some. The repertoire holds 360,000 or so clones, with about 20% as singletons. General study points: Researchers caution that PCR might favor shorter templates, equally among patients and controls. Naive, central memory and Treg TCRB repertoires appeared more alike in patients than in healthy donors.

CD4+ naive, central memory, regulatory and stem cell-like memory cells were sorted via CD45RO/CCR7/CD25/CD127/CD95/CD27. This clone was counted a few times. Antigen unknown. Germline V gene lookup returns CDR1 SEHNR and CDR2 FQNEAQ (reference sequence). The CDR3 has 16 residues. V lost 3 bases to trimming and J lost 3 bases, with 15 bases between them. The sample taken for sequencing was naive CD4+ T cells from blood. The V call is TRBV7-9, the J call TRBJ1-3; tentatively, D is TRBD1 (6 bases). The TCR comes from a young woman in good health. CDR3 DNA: TGTGCCAGCAGCTTCCTCCAGGGGAGTGATGGAAACACCATATATTTT. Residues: CASSFLQGSDGNTIYF.